Below, 13 T cell receptor beta chains from the same sample are listed, as sequenced in a study of CD8 T cells in ankylosing spondylitis. Study-level findings and limits: What appeared characteristic of ankylosing spondylitis blood was a TCR beta motif of fewer than ten highly homologous variants.

TCRdb re-analysed the 5' RACE reads in MiXCR, keeping a single row per CDR3 protein. The table records a few hundred thousand distinct CDR3 sequences, 8% of them present only once. These receptors are not linked to any known antigen. Sequencing input: blood, either unsorted or a sorted T cell fraction (not recorded which). Receptors originate from a male donor with ankylosing spondylitis.

The chain is built from TRBV20-1 and TRBJ2-5; D call uncertain. V gave up 0 bases and J gave up 4 bases, with 18 bases separating them. Germline-derived CDR1 and CDR2 are DFQATT and SNEGSKA (reference sequence). CDR3 length: 16 residues. The CDR3, as DNA: TGCAGTGCTAGAGATCGTAGATTTAACTCCCTAGAGACCCAGTACTTC. Translated: CSARDRRFNSLETQYF.

This clonotype was recorded a few times. This chain's CDR3 is CASNSQGTNTEAFF. The CDR3 DNA sequence: TGTGCCAGCAACTCACAGGGTACGAACACTGAAGCTTTCTTT. The chain couples TRBV2 to TRBJ1-1; a possible D gene is TRBD1 (6 bases). Trimming removed 7 bases from V and 1 base from J, with 13 bases in between. The CDR3 covers 14 residues. Germline-derived CDR1 and CDR2 are SNHLY and FYNNEI.

V usage is TRBV7-9 and J usage is TRBJ2-1, with a tentative D call TRBD1 (6 bases). The CDR3 consists of 13 residues. V was shortened by 7 bases and J by 8 bases, with 15 bases between the two germline ends. Looked up from germline, CDR1 is SEHNR and CDR2 is FQNEAQ (reference sequence). CDR3 protein: CASTRGGVDEQFF. CDR3 in DNA: TGTGCCAGCACCCGAGGGGGAGTGGATGAGCAGTTCTTC.

The genes are TRBV5-1 and TRBJ2-5; D is tentatively TRBD1 or TRBD2 (5 bases each). Germline V gives CDR1 SGHRS, CDR2 YFSETQ. The CDR3 extends over 15 amino acids. V was pared by 4 bases and J by 3 bases, with 16 bases between. Here the CDR3 DNA reads TGCGCCAGCAGCCTCACCGGGACGGAAGAAGAGACCCAGTACTTC. It yields the protein CASSLTGTEEETQYF.

This clonotype was seen only a few times. The J gene is TRBJ2-1, the V gene TRBV28; D possibly corresponds to TRBD2 (6 bases). Trimming left V 5 bases short and J 8 bases short, with 13 bases between. Germline loops: CDR1 MDHEN, CDR2 SYDVKM. The CDR3 sequence is 13 residues long. CDR3 coding DNA: TGTGCCAGCAGTCGCGGGGCGGGCCATGAGCAGTTCTTC. Protein product: CASSRGAGHEQFF.

This clonotype showed up just a few times. The chain combines TRBV5-1 with TRBJ2-5, with D hard to call. Germline-derived CDR1 and CDR2 are SGHRS and YFSETQ. Trimming removed 3 bases from V and 3 bases from J, with 24 bases in between. The CDR3 has 18 amino acids. This CDR3 is CASSSGIGRPSPEETQYF. CDR3 bases: TGCGCCAGCAGCTCCGGTATTGGCAGGCCTTCGCCGGAAGAGACCCAGTACTTC.

This clonotype appeared many times. The J gene is TRBJ1-4, the V gene TRBV10-3, with 10 bases aligning to TRBD1. With 6 bases clipped from V and 0 bases from J, the junction kept 10 bases outside the gene matches. Germline V CDR1 and CDR2: ENHRY, SYGVKD. The CDR3 is 18 residues long. CDR3 nucleotides: TGTGCCATCAGACCGGGACAGGGGAGAGGCGCAACTAATGAAAAACTGTTTTTT. Translation gives CAIRPGQGRGATNEKLFF.

The chain is built from TRBV9 and TRBJ2-3; D not resolved. The V end was cut by 2 bases, the J end by 8 bases, with 18 bases between. This CDR3 region has 15 residues. Germline V gene data show CDR1 as SGDLS and CDR2 as YYNGEE. The CDR3 region is CASSVYGDPSGTQYF. Here the CDR3 DNA reads TGTGCCAGCAGCGTCTATGGGGATCCGTCAGGTACGCAGTATTTT.

This chain uses TRBV20-1 with TRBJ2-1; the match to TRBD2 covers 11 bases. From germline, CDR1 is DFQATT and CDR2 SNEGSKA (reference sequence). Trimming at V came to 2 bases and at J to 0 bases, leaving 3 bases not matched to a gene. The CDR3 runs 16 residues. The CDR3 here is CSARPGLAASYNEQFF. In DNA, the CDR3 is TGCAGTGCTAGACCGGGACTAGCGGCCTCCTACAATGAGCAGTTCTTC.

This sequence joins TRBV12-5 and TRBJ1-2; TRBD1 agrees at 7 bases. The CDR3 runs to 14 residues. V was pared by 1 base and J by 4 bases, with 3 bases of the junction left unmatched. Germline V CDR1 and CDR2: LGHNT, FRNRAP. The CDR3 bases are TGTGCTAGTGGTTTGGAGGGGGCCTCCTATGGCTACACCTTC. Protein sequence: CASGLEGASYGYTF.

This clonotype was seen ten or more times. The chain employs TRBV3-1 and TRBJ2-5, with a weak D call TRBD2 (6 bases). Per germline, CDR1 LGHDT and CDR2 YNNKEL (reference sequence). The CDR3 consists of 15 residues. The ends were cut back, 4 bases at V and 5 bases at J, with 17 bases in the middle. The CDR3 coding sequence is TGTGCCAGCAGCCGAGCCAGCGGGCATGGGGAGACCCAGTACTTC. Its translation: CASSRASGHGETQYF.

In this sample, this clonotype turned up many times. The rearrangement links TRBV29-1 to TRBJ1-5; 9 bases are a match to TRBD1. Germline loops: CDR1 SQVTM, CDR2 ANQGSEA. CDR3 size: 13 residues. The ends lost 6 bases at V and 6 bases at J; junction bases unmatched: 6. CDR3 in amino acids: CSVETGGGQPQHF. CDR3 DNA sequence: TGCAGCGTGGAGACAGGGGGAGGTCAGCCCCAGCATTTT.

In its sample, this clonotype was seen a few times. The chain has TRBV18 and TRBJ1-1; D gene unclear. The germline V gene has CDR1 KGHSH and CDR2 LQKENI. V was shortened by 5 bases and J by 3 bases, with 16 bases between the two germline ends. CDR3 length: 15 residues. CDR3 residues: CASSDSPVPHTEAFF. The CDR3 DNA is TGTGCCAGCTCAGACTCCCCGGTCCCACACACTGAAGCTTTCTTT.